This TCR beta chain was retrieved from a study of shared clonotypes between healthy human individuals. None of the donors, who were healthy HIV-negative adults, had recently had acute infections or vaccinations. Nashville, Tennessee was home to all donors, each a Caucasian adult. CD45RA+ naive and CD45RA-negative memory subsets were separated from CD4+ cells. Measured with immunoSEQ multiplex PCR; TCRdb has only the in-frame clones, and not every one. Among 950,000 to 1,100,000 clones listed, roughly 75% were seen once. Germline V gene lookup returns CDR1 MNHEY and CDR2 SMNVEV (reference sequence). This CDR3 has 14 residues. V lost 5 bases and J lost 9, with 17 bases in between.

The material sequenced was memory CD4+ T cells sorted from blood. Subset here: CD45RA-negative fraction. This chain joins TRBV27 and TRBJ1-5; D not resolved. The receptor comes from a man in his late teens or twenties in good health. CDR3 in amino acids: CASSPRTLAGPQHF. The CDR3 DNA reads as TGTGCCAGCAGTCCACGGACCCTCGCGGGGCCCCAGCATTTT.